These 32 T cell receptor beta chains came from one sample sequenced in a study of response to subunit inactivated influenza vaccine. One entry per CDR3 protein results from TCRdb running MiXCR on the RT-PCR reads. The data show some 570,000 distinct CDR3 sequences, 11% seen once. These same data were also listed under a study on T cells expressing NK-cell markers. Per that study: UMIs were included in TCR beta cDNA generated by 5'RACE template switching.

The sequencing used PBMCs from blood, collected on the day of vaccination. These receptors were collected from a man between 50 and 59 years old who received an inactivated influenza vaccine.

The CDR3 DNA sequence: TGCAGTGCTAGCCCGGGGGGTGGGACACATAATTCACCCCTCCACTTT. Translation gives CSASPGGGTHNSPLHF. The gene calls are TRBV20-1 and TRBJ1-6, with D possibly matching TRBD1 (6 bases). This CDR3 is 16 amino acids long. Germline CDR1 is DFQATT and CDR2 is SNEGSKA (reference sequence). V was pared by 3 bases and J by 5 bases, with 17 bases between.

This clonotype appeared a few times. V is TRBV7-9 and J is TRBJ2-7; D not certain. The germline V gene encodes CDR1 SEHNR and CDR2 FQNEAQ (reference sequence). The CDR3 has 13 residues. The V end was cut by 1 base, the J end by 3 bases, with 7 bases between. In nucleotides, the CDR3 is TGTGCCAGCAGCTTAGAAAATCTCTACGAGCAGTACTTC. Its translation is CASSLENLYEQYF.

A few counts support this clonotype. V usage is TRBV20-1 and J usage is TRBJ2-3, with D perhaps TRBD2 (6 bases). Trimming took off 8 bases at V and 6 bases at J, with 21 bases between the two ends. This CDR3 has 14 residues. The germline gives CDR1 DFQATT, CDR2 SNEGSKA (reference sequence). Here the CDR3 reads CSSLEGREEDTQYF. The CDR3, as DNA: TGCAGTAGCCTTGAGGGGCGGGAAGAGGATACGCAGTATTTT.

The rearrangement uses TRBV7-2 and TRBJ2-5; perhaps TRBD1 as D (5 bases). Germline V gene data show CDR1 as SGHTA and CDR2 as FQGNSA. Trimming left V 1 base short and J 2 bases short, with 8 bases between. The CDR3 sequence is 14 residues long. CDR3 in DNA: TGTGCCAGCAGCTTAGAGCAGGGTCAAGAGACCCAGTACTTC. As protein: CASSLEQGQETQYF.

This clonotype was counted between two and nine times. This chain links TRBV4-2 with TRBJ2-7, with D unclear. V lost 9 bases to trimming and J lost 5 bases, with 14 bases between them. This CDR3 has 12 residues. Germline CDR1 reads LGHNA; CDR2 reads YNFKEQ. In DNA, the CDR3 is TGTGCCAGTAGGGATCCCAACGACGAGCAGTACTTC. Protein product: CASRDPNDEQYF.

The sample holds a few counts of this clonotype. The chain is built from TRBV20-1 and TRBJ2-5; TRBD1 matches 9 bases. V lost 3 bases and J lost 5; bases outside the gene matches: 7. Germline V gene sequence: CDR1 DFQATT, CDR2 SNEGSKA (reference sequence). The CDR3 loop spans 14 amino acids. The CDR3 DNA is TGCAGTGCTAGCCGAGGGACAGGGATCGAGACCCAGTACTTC. It translates to CSASRGTGIETQYF.

The chain carries TRBV12-3 or TRBV12-4 and TRBJ2-3; 13 bases are shared with TRBD2. The length of the CDR3 is 17 residues. Trimming cost V 5 bases and J 5 bases; bases outside gene matches: 10. CDR3 region: CASSPLAGGALIDTQYF. CDR3 coding DNA: TGTGCCAGCAGTCCACTAGCGGGGGGGGCCCTCATAGATACGCAGTATTTT.

J is TRBJ1-3 and V is TRBV5-5; possibly TRBD1 for D (5 bases). Trimming removed 0 bases at V and 3 bases at J, with 7 bases between. The CDR3 has 14 amino acids. The germline V gene encodes CDR1 SGHKS and CDR2 YYEKEE (reference sequence). CDR3 region: CASSLGGVGNTIYF. The CDR3 DNA is TGTGCCAGCAGCTTGGGGGGGGTTGGAAACACCATATATTTT.

This clonotype turned up a few times. The chain carries TRBV4-1 and TRBJ2-6, with D perhaps assigned TRBD1 or TRBD2 (5 bases each). The CDR3 loop spans 14 amino acids. Germline V gives CDR1 MGHRA, CDR2 YSYEKL. The CDR3 DNA is TGCGCGAGCGAGGGGCTCATGGGGGCCAACGTCCTGACTTTC. This gives the protein CASEGLMGANVLTF.

The chain uses TRBV4-2 and TRBJ1-3, with unresolved D. Trimming removed 0 bases from V and 3 bases from J, with 12 bases in between. This CDR3 has 16 amino acids. The germline V gene has CDR1 LGHNA and CDR2 YNFKEQ. The CDR3 reads CASSQDQSQLGNTIYF. As DNA, the CDR3 is TGTGCCAGCAGCCAAGATCAGTCCCAGCTTGGAAACACCATATATTTT.

This clonotype has just a few counts. The chain has TRBV9 and TRBJ2-1, with D perhaps matching TRBD2 (6 bases). Trimming shortened V by 0 bases and J by 3 bases, and 10 bases separated the two germline ends. The CDR3 runs 15 residues. CDR1 SGDLS and CDR2 YYNGEE come from the germline V gene. In nucleotides, the CDR3 is TGTGCCAGCAGCGTAGTGGCGGGGTTCTACAATGAGCAGTTCTTC. Its protein product is CASSVVAGFYNEQFF. Full variable domain (missing parts from reference TRBV9 and TRBJ2-1): DSGVTQTPKHLITATGQRVTLRCSPRSGDLSVYWYQQSLDQGLQFLIQYYNGEERAKGNILERFSAQQFPDLHSELNLSSLELGDSALYFCASSVVAGFYNEQFFGPGTRLTVL.

This clonotype was counted a few times. The chain joins TRBV4-3 to TRBJ1-1; no definite D call. With 1 base removed from V and 0 bases from J, the gap between germline ends came to 9 bases. The length of the CDR3 is 15 residues. The germline V gene has CDR1 LGHNA and CDR2 YSLEER. The CDR3 region is CASSQVAGMNTEAFF. In DNA form, the CDR3 reads TGCGCCAGCAGCCAAGTCGCGGGGATGAACACTGAAGCTTTCTTT.

This clonotype occurred a few times. V gene TRBV29-1 combines with J gene TRBJ2-3, with 7 bases that match TRBD2. The CDR3 runs to 14 residues. Germline V lookup: CDR1 SQVTM, CDR2 ANQGSEA. V shed 0 bases and J 2 bases; nucleotides not matched to a gene: 2. The CDR3 sequence is CSVEDLADTDTQYF. The CDR3 nucleotides are TGCAGCGTTGAAGACCTAGCGGACACAGATACGCAGTATTTT.

This clonotype occurred a few times. A junction boundary mismatches the germline segment, possibly from a read error. V is TRBV6-2 or TRBV6-3 and J is TRBJ2-1; TRBD2 might be the D (5 bases). The CDR3 runs 14 residues. CDR1 is MNHEY and CDR2 is SVGEGT in the germline V gene. In DNA form, the CDR3 reads TGTGCCAGCAGTAACTCCGGGACCTACAATGAGCAGTTCTTC. Translated, it gives CASSNSGTYNEQFF.

The sample holds a few counts of this clonotype. The chain uses TRBV12-3 or TRBV12-4 and TRBJ2-7; 10 bases are shared with TRBD1. Trimming cost V 7 bases and J 4 bases; bases outside gene matches: 7. The CDR3 has 14 amino acids. The CDR3 DNA sequence: TGTGCCAGCACCCCGGGACAGGGGCGATACGAGCAGTACTTC. Amino acids: CASTPGQGRYEQYF.

This clonotype was detected many times. The V call is TRBV7-9, the J call TRBJ2-7; no clear D. The V gene's germline CDR1 is SEHNR and CDR2 FQNEAQ (reference sequence). The V end lost 3 bases, the J end lost 2 bases, and 11 bases lay between the germline ends. This CDR3 is built from 14 residues. The CDR3 here is CASSFEEETYEQYF. For the CDR3, the DNA is TGTGCCAGCAGCTTCGAAGAGGAGACCTACGAGCAGTACTTC. Combining the CDR3 with reference TRBV7-9 and TRBJ2-7 gives the whole variable domain DTGVSQNPRHKITKRGQNVTFRCDPISEHNRLYWYRQTLGQGPEFLTYFQNEAQLEKSRLLSDRFSAERPKGSFSTLEIQRTEQGDSAMYLCASSFEEETYEQYFGPGTRLTVT.

The sample holds a few counts of this clonotype. J is TRBJ2-5 and V is TRBV7-8; 9 bases map to TRBD2. CDR3 length: 16 amino acids. The germline V gene has CDR1 SGHVS and CDR2 FQNEAQ. With V trimmed by 2 bases and J by 1 base, 5 bases remained unmatched. The CDR3 sequence: CASSLRLAGFQETQYF. The CDR3 coding sequence is TGTGCCAGCAGCTTAAGGCTAGCGGGGTTCCAAGAGACCCAGTACTTC.

The chain has TRBV2 and TRBJ1-6; D not certain. This CDR3 is built from 12 residues. Per the germline V gene, CDR1 is SNHLY and CDR2 is FYNNEI. Trimming pared 5 bases from V and 12 bases from J, leaving 11 bases between. The CDR3 DNA is TGTGCCAGCAGTCGGAGCCTGCGACCCCTCCACTTT. It specifies CASSRSLRPLHF.

The chain is built from TRBV18 and TRBJ2-1; D possibly matches TRBD1 or TRBD2 (6 bases each). CDR1 is KGHSH and CDR2 is LQKENI in the germline V gene. Trimming took 3 bases from V and 10 from J, leaving 19 bases between them. There are 15 residues in the CDR3. As DNA, the CDR3 is TGTGCCAGCTCACCCAGGGGTCGAGGGGGGAACGAGCAGTTCTTC. Protein: CASSPRGRGGNEQFF.

This chain links TRBV7-9 with TRBJ1-1; D not resolved. The CDR3 runs 12 residues. Germline-derived CDR1 and CDR2 are SEHNR and FQNEAQ (reference sequence). V was trimmed by 5 bases and J by 7 bases, leaving 11 bases between them. The CDR3 DNA reads TGTGCCAGCAGCCCACTCGGGATTGAAGCTTTCTTT. Its translation: CASSPLGIEAFF.

This clonotype occurred a few times. V usage is TRBV3-1 and J usage is TRBJ2-5, with 10 positions matching TRBD2. The CDR3 sequence is 16 residues long. The germline CDR1 and CDR2 sequences are LGHDT and YNNKEL (reference sequence). The J segment lost 2 bases and the V segment lost 1 base, leaving 4 bases of the junction unmatched. This chain's CDR3 is CASSQVPSGGQETQYF. The DNA of the CDR3 is TGTGCCAGCAGCCAAGTTCCTAGCGGGGGACAAGAGACCCAGTACTTC.

This clonotype has ten or more counts. The V gene is TRBV7-8, the J gene TRBJ2-5; perhaps TRBD2 as D (6 bases). V lost 6 bases to trimming and J lost 2 bases, with 13 bases between them. This CDR3 is built from 14 residues. Germline V gives CDR1 SGHVS, CDR2 FQNEAQ. The CDR3 DNA follows: TGTGCCAGCAGTCGGGGACGGGGGCAAGAGACCCAGTACTTC. Translating it yields CASSRGRGQETQYF.

This chain links TRBV6-2 or TRBV6-3 with TRBJ1-2; 8 positions agree with TRBD1. V trimming: 6 bases; J trimming: 5 bases; junction bases outside the gene matches: 5. The CDR3 runs to 13 residues. Germline V lookup: CDR1 MNHEY, CDR2 SVGEGT. The DNA of the CDR3 is TGTGCCAGCAGCTCGGACAGGGAGTATGGCTACACCTTC. It encodes CASSSDREYGYTF.

This clonotype has more than one count but fewer than ten. The chain joins TRBV18 to TRBJ2-2; perhaps TRBD1 as D (6 bases). The CDR3 covers 16 residues. V was trimmed by 3 bases and J by 0 bases, leaving 11 bases between them. Germline V CDR1 and CDR2: KGHSH, LQKENI. The CDR3 loop is CASSPRGTANTGELFF. The DNA of the CDR3 is TGTGCCAGCTCACCGAGGGGGACGGCGAACACCGGGGAGCTGTTTTTT.

This clonotype appeared many times. The chain combines TRBV9 with TRBJ2-1; D might be TRBD2 (6 bases). This CDR3 spans 16 amino acids. V lost 0 bases to trimming and J lost 2 bases, with 12 bases between them. Germline assignment: CDR1 SGDLS and CDR2 YYNGEE. This CDR3 reads CASSVAASEAYNEQFF. As DNA, the CDR3 is TGTGCCAGCAGCGTAGCAGCTAGCGAAGCCTACAATGAGCAGTTCTTC.

This clonotype came up many times. V and J are TRBV15 and TRBJ1-3; D may be TRBD1 (5 bases). Per the germline V gene, CDR1 is LNHNV and CDR2 is YYDKDF (reference sequence). This CDR3 is 16 amino acids long. V was trimmed by 1 base and J by 6 bases, leaving 16 bases between them. Here the CDR3 DNA reads TGTGCCACCAGCAGAGCCCCGATCTGGGGCGAAAACACCATATATTTT. Translated, it gives CATSRAPIWGENTIYF.

This chain joins TRBV15 and TRBJ2-4; 7 nucleotides match TRBD1. CDR3 length equals 17 residues. Germline assignment: CDR1 LNHNV and CDR2 YYDKDF (reference sequence). The J segment lost 1 base and the V segment lost 1 base, leaving 7 bases of the junction unmatched. The CDR3 sequence is CATSRARGGFAKNIQYF. The CDR3 coding sequence is TGTGCCACCAGCAGAGCCCGAGGGGGCTTCGCCAAAAACATTCAGTACTTC.

The V gene is TRBV20-1, the J gene TRBJ2-1; TRBD2 matches at 8 bases. Germline V gene data show CDR1 as DFQATT and CDR2 as SNEGSKA (reference sequence). With 1 base clipped from V and 0 bases from J, the junction kept 11 bases outside the gene matches. The CDR3 spans 18 residues. This CDR3 reads CSARVRRLAGSSYNEQFF. CDR3 coding DNA: TGCAGTGCTAGAGTTAGAAGGCTAGCGGGTAGCTCCTACAATGAGCAGTTCTTC.

The genes are TRBV7-3 and TRBJ2-1; TRBD2 matches at 7 bases. Losses at the gene ends were 5 bases for V and 0 bases for J; bases not matched to a gene: 4. This CDR3 comprises 15 residues. The germline V gene encodes CDR1 SGHTA and CDR2 FQGTGA. For the CDR3, the DNA is TGTGCCAGCAGCCACGGGGGGAGCTCCTACAATGAGCAGTTCTTC. Its protein product is CASSHGGSSYNEQFF.

This clonotype was seen a few times. The V call is TRBV2, the J call TRBJ2-3; 7 bases map to TRBD1. The CDR3 totals 15 residues. Germline V lookup: CDR1 SNHLY, CDR2 FYNNEI. V shed 7 bases, J shed 4 bases, and the junction held 11 bases outside the gene matches. CDR3 protein: CASTLMGQSPDTQYF. CDR3 in DNA: TGTGCCAGCACACTGATGGGACAGTCCCCAGATACGCAGTATTTT.

The chain recombines TRBV5-4 with TRBJ2-1; D perhaps matches TRBD1 (6 bases). This CDR3 has 13 residues. Germline loops: CDR1 SGHNT, CDR2 YYREEE (reference sequence). V was cut by 3 bases and J by 10 bases, with 14 bases left in between. Here the CDR3 DNA reads TGTGCCAGCAGCTCGGGACAAAACTGGGAGCAGTTCTTC. Its protein product is CASSSGQNWEQFF.

This clonotype was observed a handful of times. In DNA, the CDR3 is TGTGCCAGCAGGACAGGGGGCGGCGGCTACACCTTC. It encodes CASRTGGGGYTF. This rearrangement joins TRBV28 to TRBJ1-2; 10 bases fit TRBD1. Germline CDR1 MDHEN, CDR2 SYDVKM. V shed 6 bases, J shed 8 bases, and the junction held 3 bases outside the gene matches. This CDR3 contains 12 residues.